This TCR beta chain was recovered during a study of shared clonotypes between healthy human individuals. General observations from the study: Non-shared clonotypes had lower generation probabilities than clonotypes shared by all four sorted-subset donors. Represented genetic and exposure-history diversity was restricted by having few donors. Across subsets, estimated richness was generally greater for naive than for memory populations.

J gave up 6 bases and V 4 bases, and 9 bases lay outside the gene matches. CDR1 is GTSNPN and CDR2 is SVGIG in the germline V gene (reference sequence). The CDR3 runs to 15 residues. The protocol was immunoSEQ multiplex PCR, while the TCRdb copy is restricted to in-frame clones and leaves out a portion. The sample has fewer than 3 million clones; roughly 90% are singletons. Naive CD4+ cells were CD45RA-selected; the remaining cells were memory. Of note for this clone: Its antigen remains unknown.

The rearrangement links TRBV30 to TRBJ2-2; TRBD2 matches at 9 bases. Input material: naive CD4+ T cells from PBMCs. The subset denotes: CD45RA+ positively selected. This receptor was taken from a man younger than 35 in good health. Some clones in this sample may be carry-over from other donors' samples. Written as DNA, the CDR3 is TGTGCCTGGATCCCGGGACTAGCTGAACCCGGGGAGCTGTTTTTT. Translating gives CAWIPGLAEPGELFF.